The present entry profiles one TCR beta chain with its context. The antigen remains undetermined. With the read ending 3 residues before the CDR3 end, the germline J gene is used to fill in that end. Clones were sequenced by immunoSEQ multiplex PCR, and TCRdb holds only the in-frame ones, with some missing. The record lists over 25,000 clones, of which the ten most abundant hold about 7.6%. This entry belongs to a study of Tregs in tolerant kidney transplant recipients. Trimming left V 4 bases short and J 0 bases short, with 18 bases between. The CDR3 contains 16 residues. The V gene's germline CDR1 is DFQATT and CDR2 SNEGSKA (reference sequence). Whole-study findings and limits: Antigen-driven expansion was suggested because donor-specific Tregs expanded more than all Tregs in tolerant patients. For some patients, primers changed over time, blocking nucleotide-level comparison.

This material consisted of CD8+ T cells from blood, taken before the transplant. This sequence was found in a human donor who received a combined kidney and bone marrow transplant. The rearrangement links TRBV20-1 to TRBJ1-1, with a tentative D call TRBD1 (5 bases). CDR3 DNA, as far as it was read: TGCAGTGCTATTGTAAGAGGGGCCAGCATGAACACTGAA. It translates to CSAIVRGASMNTE. The entire CDR3 is CSAIVRGASMNTEAFF.